These 8 T cell receptor beta chains were sequenced from one sample in a study of PD-L1 blockade in urothelial cancer. The repertoire was sequenced with immunoSEQ multiplex PCR; TCRdb's copy has only in-frame clones and lacks some. The sample contains 100,000 or so clones, about 85% of which appear only once. The input for sequencing was PBMCs, taken around atezolizumab (anti-PD-L1) treatment. These TCRs come from a man over 45 with urothelial cancer.

The chain uses TRBV9 and TRBJ1-6, with TRBD1 identical over 8 bases. V lost 0 bases and J lost 7; bases outside the gene matches: 15. The CDR3 runs 19 residues. Per the germline V gene, CDR1 is SGDLS and CDR2 is YYNGEE. CDR3 DNA: TGTGCCAGCAGCGTAGAGCTCAGGGGGCAGAACAACCGAAATTCACCCCTCCACTTT. Translated, it gives CASSVELRGQNNRNSPLHF.

V gene TRBV9 combines with J gene TRBJ1-4, with 8 positions matching TRBD1. V dropped 3 bases and J dropped 8; count of bases not matched to a gene: 9. The germline V gene has CDR1 SGDLS and CDR2 YYNGEE. The CDR3 covers 15 residues. CDR3 nucleotides: TGTGCCAGCAGCGGCCAGGGGGCCCTTGGGGAAAAACTGTTTTTT. Its translation is CASSGQGALGEKLFF.

The gene calls are TRBV18 and TRBJ1-5, with D tentatively TRBD1 (6 bases). Trimming cost V 2 bases and J 9 bases, with 17 bases left between them. CDR1 and CDR2 (germline): KGHSH, LQKENI. CDR3 length: 15 amino acids. The CDR3 sequence: CASSPGGQGAMPQHF. The CDR3 DNA sequence: TGTGCCAGCTCACCAGGGGGACAAGGAGCTATGCCCCAGCATTTT. Drawing the rest from reference TRBV18 and TRBJ1-5, the complete variable domain is NAGVMQNPRHLVRRRGQEARLRCSPMKGHSHVYWYRQLPEEGLKFMVYLQKENIIDESGMPKERFSAEFPKEGPSILRIQQVVRGDSAAYFCASSPGGQGAMPQHFGDGTRLSIL.

The chain carries TRBV27 and TRBJ1-1; 7 bases are a match to TRBD1. J gave up 1 base and V 5 bases, and 4 bases lay outside the gene matches. The CDR3 is 14 residues long. CDR1 is MNHEY and CDR2 is SMNVEV in the germline V gene (reference sequence). The CDR3 spells CASSPQGRNTEAFF. The DNA of the CDR3 is TGTGCCAGCAGTCCACAGGGGCGGAACACTGAAGCTTTCTTT.

The chain employs TRBV5-1 and TRBJ2-3; possible D gene TRBD2, 6 bases. CDR1 and CDR2 from the germline V gene are SGHRS and YFSETQ. This CDR3 is built from 15 residues. V was clipped by 4 bases and J by 2 bases, with 14 bases between them. The CDR3 here is CASSPGADYTDTQYF. CDR3 sequence (DNA): TGCGCCAGCAGCCCCGGAGCGGACTACACAGATACGCAGTATTTT.

This clone appeared once. This chain links TRBV2 with TRBJ2-7; perhaps TRBD2 as D (6 bases). This CDR3 region has 15 residues. Germline CDR1 SNHLY, CDR2 FYNNEI. Deletions cut 2 bases from V and 5 bases from J, with 16 bases between. The CDR3 spells CASSESSAWRDEQYF. CDR3 nucleotide sequence: TGTGCCAGCAGTGAAAGTTCTGCGTGGAGGGACGAGCAGTACTTC.

The gene calls are TRBV7-2 and TRBJ2-5; unclear D gene. Germline loops: CDR1 SGHTA, CDR2 FQGNSA. The CDR3 consists of 16 residues. Trimming removed 1 base from V and 1 base from J, with 13 bases in between. The CDR3 protein is CASSLGWRPPQETQYF. CDR3 DNA sequence: TGTGCCAGCAGCTTAGGGTGGAGACCGCCCCAAGAGACCCAGTACTTC.

V and J are TRBV7-2 and TRBJ2-5; TRBD2 agrees at 7 bases. The germline V gene encodes CDR1 SGHTA and CDR2 FQGNSA. V lost 3 bases and J lost 5; bases outside the gene matches: 9. The CDR3 extends over 15 amino acids. CDR3 nucleotide sequence: TGTGCCAGCAGCTTTTTTGGCGGGAGAACGGAGACCCAGTACTTC. Encoded protein: CASSFFGGRTETQYF.